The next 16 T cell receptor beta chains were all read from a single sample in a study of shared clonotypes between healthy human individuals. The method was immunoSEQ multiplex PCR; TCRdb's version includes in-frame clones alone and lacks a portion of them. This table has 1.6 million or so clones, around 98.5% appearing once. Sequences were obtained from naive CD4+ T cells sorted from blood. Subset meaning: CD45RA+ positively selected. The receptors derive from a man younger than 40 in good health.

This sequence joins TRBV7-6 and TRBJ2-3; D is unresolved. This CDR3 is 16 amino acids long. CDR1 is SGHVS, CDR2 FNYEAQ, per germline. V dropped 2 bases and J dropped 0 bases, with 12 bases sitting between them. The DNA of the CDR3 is TGTGCCAGCAGCTTATTTACGGGTACTAGCACAGATACGCAGTATTTT. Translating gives CASSLFTGTSTDTQYF. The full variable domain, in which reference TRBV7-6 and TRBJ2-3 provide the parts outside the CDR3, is GAGVSQSPRYKVTKRGQDVALRCDPISGHVSLYWYRQALGQGPEFLTYFNYEAQQDKSGLPNDRFSAERPEGSISTLTIQRTEQRDSAMYRCASSLFTGTSTDTQYFGPGTRLTVL.

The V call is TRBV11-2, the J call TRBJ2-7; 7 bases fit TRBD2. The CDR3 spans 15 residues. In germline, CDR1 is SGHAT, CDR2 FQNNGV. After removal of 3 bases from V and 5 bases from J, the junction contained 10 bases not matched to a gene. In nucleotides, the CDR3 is TGTGCCAGCAGCTTCCGGCGGGAGAGTTTCCACGAGCAGTACTTC. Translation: CASSFRRESFHEQYF.

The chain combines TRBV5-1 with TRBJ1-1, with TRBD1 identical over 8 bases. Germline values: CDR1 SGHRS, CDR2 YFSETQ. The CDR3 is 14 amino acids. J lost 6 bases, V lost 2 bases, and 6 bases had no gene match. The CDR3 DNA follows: TGCGCCAGCAGCTTCGGACAGGGAGGCGCTGAAGCTTTCTTT. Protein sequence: CASSFGQGGAEAFF.

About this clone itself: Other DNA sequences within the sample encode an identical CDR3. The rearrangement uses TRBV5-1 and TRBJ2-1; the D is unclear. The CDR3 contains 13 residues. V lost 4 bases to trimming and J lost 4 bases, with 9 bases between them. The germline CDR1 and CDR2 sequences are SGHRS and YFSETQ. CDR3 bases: TGCGCCAGCAGCCTGAGATCATACAATGAGCAGTTCTTC. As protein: CASSLRSYNEQFF.

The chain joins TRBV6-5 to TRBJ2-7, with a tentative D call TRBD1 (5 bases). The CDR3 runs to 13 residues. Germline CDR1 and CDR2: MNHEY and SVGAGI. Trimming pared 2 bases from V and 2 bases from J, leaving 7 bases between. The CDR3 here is CASSYRGAYEQYF. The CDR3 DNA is TGTGCCAGCAGTTACAGGGGCGCCTACGAGCAGTACTTC.

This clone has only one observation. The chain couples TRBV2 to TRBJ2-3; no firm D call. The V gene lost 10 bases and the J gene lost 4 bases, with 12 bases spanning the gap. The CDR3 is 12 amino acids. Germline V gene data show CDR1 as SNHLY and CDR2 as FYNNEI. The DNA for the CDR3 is TGTGCCACTCTCATACGCCCAGATACGCAGTATTTT. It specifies CATLIRPDTQYF. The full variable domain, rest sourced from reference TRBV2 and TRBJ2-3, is EPEVTQTPSHQVTQMGQEVILRCVPISNHLYFYWYRQILGQKVEFLVSFYNNEISEKSEIFDDQFSVERPDGSNFTLKIRSTKLEDSAMYFCATLIRPDTQYFGPGTRLTVL.

This CDR3 is CASSFRQGTGYTF. The CDR3 DNA is TGTGCCAGCAGTTTCAGACAGGGGACCGGCTACACCTTC. The chain joins TRBV7-3 to TRBJ1-2, with TRBD1 matching over 8 bases. The J segment lost 8 bases and the V segment lost 6 bases, leaving 8 bases of the junction unmatched. Germline CDR1 and CDR2: SGHTA and FQGTGA. The CDR3 loop spans 13 amino acids.

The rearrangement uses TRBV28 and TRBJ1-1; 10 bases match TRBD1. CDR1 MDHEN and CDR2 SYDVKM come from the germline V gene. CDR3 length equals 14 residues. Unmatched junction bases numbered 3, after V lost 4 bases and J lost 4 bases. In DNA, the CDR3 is TGTGCCAGCAGTTCCTGGACAGGGGGCACTGAAGCTTTCTTT. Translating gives CASSSWTGGTEAFF.

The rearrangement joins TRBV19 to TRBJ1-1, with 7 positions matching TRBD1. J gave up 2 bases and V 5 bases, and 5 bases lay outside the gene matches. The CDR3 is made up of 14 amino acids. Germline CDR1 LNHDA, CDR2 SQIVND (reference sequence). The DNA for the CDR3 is TGTGCCAGTAGTGACAGGGACTTCAACACTGAAGCTTTCTTT. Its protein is CASSDRDFNTEAFF.

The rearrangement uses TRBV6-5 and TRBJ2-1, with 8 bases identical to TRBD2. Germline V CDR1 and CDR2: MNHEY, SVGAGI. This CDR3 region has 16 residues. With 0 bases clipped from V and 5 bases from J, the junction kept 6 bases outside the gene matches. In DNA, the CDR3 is TGTGCCAGCAGTTACTCACGGGGGGGCGTGCACAATGAGCAGTTCTTC. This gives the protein CASSYSRGGVHNEQFF.

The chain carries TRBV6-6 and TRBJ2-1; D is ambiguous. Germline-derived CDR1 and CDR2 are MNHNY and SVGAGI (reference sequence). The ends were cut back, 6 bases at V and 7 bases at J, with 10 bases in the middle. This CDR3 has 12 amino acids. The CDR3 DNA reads TGTGCCAGCAGGAAGGACGTAAATGAGCAGTTCTTC. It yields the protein CASRKDVNEQFF.

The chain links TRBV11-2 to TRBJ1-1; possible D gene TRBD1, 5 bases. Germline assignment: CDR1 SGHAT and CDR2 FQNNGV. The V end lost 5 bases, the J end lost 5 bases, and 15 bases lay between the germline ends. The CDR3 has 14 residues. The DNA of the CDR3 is TGTGCCAGCAGCCAAATATCCAAGGGGACTGAAGCTTTCTTT. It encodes CASSQISKGTEAFF.

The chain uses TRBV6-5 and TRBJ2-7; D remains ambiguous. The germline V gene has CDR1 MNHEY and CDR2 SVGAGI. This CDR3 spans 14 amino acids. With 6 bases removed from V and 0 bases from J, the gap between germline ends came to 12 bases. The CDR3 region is CASSSDLSSYEQYF. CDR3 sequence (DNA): TGTGCCAGCAGCTCAGACTTAAGCTCCTACGAGCAGTACTTC.

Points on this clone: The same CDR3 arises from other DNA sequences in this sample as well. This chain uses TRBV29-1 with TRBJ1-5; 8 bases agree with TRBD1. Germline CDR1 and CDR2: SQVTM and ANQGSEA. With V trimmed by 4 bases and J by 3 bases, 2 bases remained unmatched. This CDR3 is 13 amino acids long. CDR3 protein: CSVGTGLNQPQHF. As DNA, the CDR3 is TGCAGCGTTGGGACAGGGCTCAATCAGCCCCAGCATTTT.

The DNA for the CDR3 is TGTGCCTCGGCCCCAGCTAACTATGGCTACACCTTC. It specifies CASAPANYGYTF. The gene calls are TRBV9 and TRBJ1-2; D is uncertain. The V gene lost 10 bases and the J gene lost 0 bases, with 10 bases spanning the gap. The CDR3 runs to 12 residues. Per the germline V gene, CDR1 is SGDLS and CDR2 is YYNGEE.

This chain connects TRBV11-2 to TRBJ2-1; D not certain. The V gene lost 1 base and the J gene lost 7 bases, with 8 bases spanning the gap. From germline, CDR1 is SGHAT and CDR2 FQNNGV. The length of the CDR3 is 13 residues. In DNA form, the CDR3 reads TGTGCCAGCAGCTTAGCCCCTCCTAATGAGCAGTTCTTC. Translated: CASSLAPPNEQFF.